This paragraph reports one TCR beta chain. Its specificity is not known. Each donor was nominally healthy when sampled (though unrecorded immune exposures were likely). This entry is derived from a study of cytomegalovirus exposure and HLA in healthy donors. Whole-study context: Samples from HLA-typed donors yielded about 85 million unique TCRs in an early data release.

Use of 60 Vbeta and 13 Jbeta primers characterized the PCR. Only in-frame clones appear in the TCRdb table, and some are missing; sequencing was by immunoSEQ multiplex PCR. This table has fewer than 150,000 clones, over 60% appearing once. Looked up from germline, CDR1 is SQVTM and CDR2 is ANQGSEA. V shed 2 bases and J 6 bases; nucleotides not matched to a gene: 1. The CDR3 loop spans 12 amino acids. General study points: Specificity of a few CMV-associated chains for CMV antigens was verified in vitro. The later analysis indicated that the majority of CMV-associated TCR beta chains appeared HLA-restricted.

The chain employs TRBV29-1 and TRBJ2-1; 7 bases agree with TRBD1. Sequenced sample: PBMCs. This sequence was found in a young man in good health and CMV-seropositive. CDR3 DNA sequence: TGCAGCGTTGAATACAGGGGCAATGAGCAGTTCTTC. It codes for CSVEYRGNEQFF.